This T cell receptor beta chain was found in a study of T cells in localized non-small cell lung cancer. The table lists this clone with a few counts. What it binds is unknown. The CDR3 has 14 residues. In germline, CDR1 is SNHLY, CDR2 FYNNEI. V trimming: 6 bases; J trimming: 4 bases; junction bases outside the gene matches: 8. Study outcomes and limitations: Longer overall survival was linked to higher blood T cell density. Sequencing, confined to only one tumor region, leaves heterogeneity possible. Median roughly 57 top-100 tumor clones were shared with paired adjacent lung. Uninvolved adjacent lung showed higher T cell clonality than tumor.

TCRdb's table, derived via immunoSEQ multiplex PCR, lists solely in-frame clones and lacks some. The table records roughly 67,000 clones, 80% to 90% of them present only once. V is TRBV2 and J is TRBJ1-1; 7 bases line up with TRBD1. This clonotype was sampled from a female donor at least 60 years old with stage I lung adenocarcinoma. The sequenced sample was peripheral blood, obtained before any cancer treatment. CDR3 nucleotides: TGTGCCAGCAGCACAGGGGTCGCGGGCACTGAAGCTTTCTTT. Protein sequence: CASSTGVAGTEAFF.